A single sample gave rise to the 13 T cell receptor beta chains below, sequenced in a study of Ad26.COV2.S vaccination and SARS-CoV-2 variants. The treatment here: over 15 received Ad26.COV2.S at low or high dose, single or two shots; 5 received placebo; per-sample allocation not given. Each sample was drawn 63 days after the first injection (of vaccine or placebo). Assay: immunoSEQ multiplex PCR; the TCRdb copy retains only in-frame clones and omits some. This table holds approximately 300,000 clones, over 80% found once. Source: peripheral blood, taken in a trial of Ad26.COV2.S vaccine versus placebo. Every receptor here comes from a person between 18 and 59 years old who received the Ad26.COV2.S COVID-19 vaccine or a placebo.

The V gene is TRBV10-3, the J gene TRBJ2-5; no reliable D call. The CDR3 is 13 amino acids. The V end was cut by 6 bases, the J end by 5 bases, with 13 bases between. Germline V gives CDR1 ENHRY, CDR2 SYGVKD. For the CDR3, the DNA is TGTGCCATCAGCGACCTGGGTTGGGAGACCCAGTACTTC. Encoded protein: CAISDLGWETQYF.

This chain joins TRBV4-1 and TRBJ2-7; 10 nucleotides align to TRBD2. V shed 1 base and J 1 base; nucleotides not matched to a gene: 4. Looked up from germline, CDR1 is MGHRA and CDR2 is YSYEKL. The CDR3 is 16 residues long. The CDR3 DNA reads TGCGCCAGCAGCCAAGGGAGCGGGGGGGGATCCTACGAGCAGTACTTC. It yields the protein CASSQGSGGGSYEQYF.

V gene TRBV5-3 combines with J gene TRBJ2-3; D unresolved. TRBV5-3 is an ORF, and what it does is uncertain. The CDR3 spans 16 residues. V lost 0 bases and J 2 bases, leaving 13 bases between the germline ends. The CDR3 bases are TGTGCCAGAAGCTTGGCCGAACTACTCCACACAGATACGCAGTATTTT. Translated: CARSLAELLHTDTQYF.

The chain uses TRBV6-5 and TRBJ1-2; weak D call: TRBD1 (5 bases). The germline CDR1 and CDR2 sequences are MNHEY and SVGAGI. Trimming took 7 bases from V and 0 from J, leaving 12 bases between them. CDR3 length equals 14 residues. The chain's CDR3 is CASKKDNTNYGYTF. CDR3 coding DNA: TGTGCCAGCAAGAAGGACAACACTAACTATGGCTACACCTTC.

The chain recombines TRBV7-6 with TRBJ2-7, with a weak D call TRBD2 (6 bases). CDR1 and CDR2 (germline): SGHVS, FNYEAQ. This CDR3 spans 13 amino acids. Trimming pared 10 bases from V and 4 bases from J, leaving 17 bases between. CDR3 nucleotide sequence: TGTGCCATCGGGGGAACGGGGTCTTACGAGCAGTACTTC. This codes for CAIGGTGSYEQYF.

The chain employs TRBV27 and TRBJ2-3, with D unresolved. The CDR3 is 13 amino acids. V shed 6 bases and J shed 4 bases, with 11 bases lying between them. From germline, CDR1 is MNHEY and CDR2 SMNVEV (reference sequence). In DNA, the CDR3 is TGTGCCAGCAGACTAAGGATTCCAGATACGCAGTATTTT. It codes for CASRLRIPDTQYF.

This chain connects TRBV11-3 to TRBJ2-1; 8 bases map to TRBD2. This CDR3 has 15 amino acids. Trimming at V came to 4 bases and at J to 4 bases, leaving 6 bases not matched to a gene. Per germline, CDR1 SGHNT and CDR2 YENEEA. CDR3 bases: TGTGCCAGCAGCTCGGATAGCGGGGATTACAATGAGCAGTTCTTC. Translation gives CASSSDSGDYNEQFF.

The rearrangement links TRBV19 to TRBJ2-7, with D hard to call. This CDR3 spans 14 amino acids. V lost 3 bases and J lost 0, with 9 bases in between. Germline V lookup: CDR1 LNHDA, CDR2 SQIVND (reference sequence). CDR3: CASSILWGSYEQYF. CDR3 sequence (DNA): TGTGCCAGTAGTATTCTTTGGGGCTCCTACGAGCAGTACTTC.

The chain is built from TRBV24-1 and TRBJ2-3, with D perhaps matching TRBD1 (6 bases). Germline V gene data show CDR1 as KGHDR and CDR2 as SFDVKD. With 3 bases removed from V and 2 bases from J, the gap between germline ends came to 11 bases. The CDR3 is made up of 15 amino acids. CDR3 region: CATSDAGTPTDTQYF. The CDR3 nucleotides are TGTGCCACCAGTGATGCCGGGACACCCACAGATACGCAGTATTTT.

This chain links TRBV20-1 with TRBJ2-5; D unresolved. This CDR3 contains 11 residues. CDR1 DFQATT and CDR2 SNEGSKA come from the germline V gene (reference sequence). V lost 0 bases to trimming and J lost 4 bases, with 3 bases between them. CDR3 nucleotides: TGCAGTGCTAGAGATGTAGAGACCCAGTACTTC. Translated: CSARDVETQYF.

This chain links TRBV2 with TRBJ2-2; D not certain. V shed 3 bases and J shed 6 bases, with 8 bases lying between them. Germline-derived CDR1 and CDR2 are SNHLY and FYNNEI. CDR3 length: 13 residues. The CDR3 DNA reads TGTGCCAGCAGTGAGGGTCGGCCCGGGGAGCTGTTTTTT. Translating it yields CASSEGRPGELFF.

V gene TRBV30 combines with J gene TRBJ2-7, with 10 bases identical to TRBD1. Trimming cost V 5 bases and J 3 bases; bases outside gene matches: 7. The CDR3 contains 14 residues. Germline V gene lookup returns CDR1 GTSNPN and CDR2 SVGIG (reference sequence). CDR3 protein: CAWAPGQGFYEQYF. CDR3 coding DNA: TGTGCCTGGGCTCCGGGACAGGGGTTCTACGAGCAGTACTTC.

V is TRBV19 and J is TRBJ1-5; 9 bases match TRBD1. Germline V CDR1 and CDR2: LNHDA, SQIVND (reference sequence). V shed 4 bases, J shed 6 bases, and the junction held 13 bases outside the gene matches. The CDR3 totals 17 residues. The CDR3 loop is CASSSRGQGSSAQPQHF. The DNA for the CDR3 is TGTGCCAGTAGTAGTAGAGGACAGGGGTCGTCGGCTCAGCCCCAGCATTTT.